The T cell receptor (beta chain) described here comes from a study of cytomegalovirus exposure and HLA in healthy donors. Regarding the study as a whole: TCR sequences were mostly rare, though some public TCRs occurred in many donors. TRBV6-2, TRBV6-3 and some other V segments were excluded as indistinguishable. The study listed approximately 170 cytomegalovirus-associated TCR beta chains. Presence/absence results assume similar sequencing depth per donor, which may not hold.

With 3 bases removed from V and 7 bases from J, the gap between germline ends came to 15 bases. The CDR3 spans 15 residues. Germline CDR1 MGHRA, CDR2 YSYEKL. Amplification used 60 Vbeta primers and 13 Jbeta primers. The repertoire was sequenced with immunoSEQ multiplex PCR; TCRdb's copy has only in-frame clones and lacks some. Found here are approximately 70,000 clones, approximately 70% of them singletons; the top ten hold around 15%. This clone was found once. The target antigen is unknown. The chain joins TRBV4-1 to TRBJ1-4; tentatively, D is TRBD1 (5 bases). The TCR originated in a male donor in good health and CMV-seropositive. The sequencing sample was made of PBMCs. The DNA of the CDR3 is TGCGCCAGCAGCCACGGGGACGGCGGGAGTGAAAAACTGTTTTTT. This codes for CASSHGDGGSEKLFF.